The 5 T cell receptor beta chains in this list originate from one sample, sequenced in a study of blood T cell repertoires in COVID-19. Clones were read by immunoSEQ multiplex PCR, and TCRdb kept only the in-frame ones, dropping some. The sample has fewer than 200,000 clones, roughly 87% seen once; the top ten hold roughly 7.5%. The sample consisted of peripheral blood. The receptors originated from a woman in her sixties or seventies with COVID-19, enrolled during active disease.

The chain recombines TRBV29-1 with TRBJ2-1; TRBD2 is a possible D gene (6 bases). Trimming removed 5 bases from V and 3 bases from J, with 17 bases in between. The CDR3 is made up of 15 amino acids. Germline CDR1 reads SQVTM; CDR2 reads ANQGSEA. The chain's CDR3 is CSVLGDGSSYNEQFF. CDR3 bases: TGCAGCGTTCTAGGGGACGGGAGCAGCTACAATGAGCAGTTCTTC.

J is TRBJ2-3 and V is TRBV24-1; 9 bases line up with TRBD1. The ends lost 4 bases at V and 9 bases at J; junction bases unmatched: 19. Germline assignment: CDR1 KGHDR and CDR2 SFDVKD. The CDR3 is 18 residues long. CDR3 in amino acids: CATSDRGQGEGGPGTQYF. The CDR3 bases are TGTGCCACCAGTGACCGGGGACAGGGCGAGGGGGGTCCAGGGACGCAGTATTTT.

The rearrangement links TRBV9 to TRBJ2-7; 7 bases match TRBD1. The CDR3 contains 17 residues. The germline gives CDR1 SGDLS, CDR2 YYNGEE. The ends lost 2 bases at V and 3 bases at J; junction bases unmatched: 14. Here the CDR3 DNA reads TGTGCCAGCAGCGTCGACGACCGGGACAGACCACGCTACGAGCAGTACTTC. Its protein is CASSVDDRDRPRYEQYF.

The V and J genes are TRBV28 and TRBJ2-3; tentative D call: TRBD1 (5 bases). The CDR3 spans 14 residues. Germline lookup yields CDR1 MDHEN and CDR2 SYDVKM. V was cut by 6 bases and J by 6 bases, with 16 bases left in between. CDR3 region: CASRMGQISDTQYF. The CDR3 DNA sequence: TGTGCCAGCAGAATGGGGCAGATTTCTGATACGCAGTATTTT.

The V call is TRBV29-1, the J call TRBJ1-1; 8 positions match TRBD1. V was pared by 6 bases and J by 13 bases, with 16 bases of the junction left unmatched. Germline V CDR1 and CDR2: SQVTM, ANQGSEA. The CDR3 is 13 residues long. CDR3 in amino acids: CSVHMTQGAGGFF. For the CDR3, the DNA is TGCAGCGTCCACATGACCCAGGGGGCCGGGGGTTTCTTT.